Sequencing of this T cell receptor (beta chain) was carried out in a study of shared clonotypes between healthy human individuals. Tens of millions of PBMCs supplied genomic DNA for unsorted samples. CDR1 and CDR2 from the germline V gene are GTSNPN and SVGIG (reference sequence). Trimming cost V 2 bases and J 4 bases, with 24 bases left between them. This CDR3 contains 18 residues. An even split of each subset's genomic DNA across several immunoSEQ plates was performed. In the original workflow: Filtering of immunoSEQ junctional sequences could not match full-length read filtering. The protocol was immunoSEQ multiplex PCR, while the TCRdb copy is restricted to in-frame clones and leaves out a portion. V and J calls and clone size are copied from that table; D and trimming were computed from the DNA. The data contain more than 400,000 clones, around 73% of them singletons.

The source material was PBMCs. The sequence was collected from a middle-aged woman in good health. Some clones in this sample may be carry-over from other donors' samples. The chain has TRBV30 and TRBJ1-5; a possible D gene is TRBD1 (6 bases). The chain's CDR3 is CAWSTWVGGRGRNQPQHF. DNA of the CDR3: TGTGCCTGGAGTACTTGGGTTGGGGGACGGGGGCGAAATCAGCCCCAGCATTTT.